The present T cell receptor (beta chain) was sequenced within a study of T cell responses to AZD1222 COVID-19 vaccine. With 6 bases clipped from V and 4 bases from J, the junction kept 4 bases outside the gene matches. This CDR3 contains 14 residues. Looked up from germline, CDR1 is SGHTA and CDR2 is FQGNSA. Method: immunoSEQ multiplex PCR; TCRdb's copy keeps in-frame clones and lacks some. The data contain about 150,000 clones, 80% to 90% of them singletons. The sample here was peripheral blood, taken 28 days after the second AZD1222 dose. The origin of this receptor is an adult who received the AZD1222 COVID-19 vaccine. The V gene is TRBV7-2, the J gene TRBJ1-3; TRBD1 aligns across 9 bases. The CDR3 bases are TGTGCCAGCAGTCAGACAGGGGGAGGAAACACCATATATTTT. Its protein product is CASSQTGGGNTIYF.